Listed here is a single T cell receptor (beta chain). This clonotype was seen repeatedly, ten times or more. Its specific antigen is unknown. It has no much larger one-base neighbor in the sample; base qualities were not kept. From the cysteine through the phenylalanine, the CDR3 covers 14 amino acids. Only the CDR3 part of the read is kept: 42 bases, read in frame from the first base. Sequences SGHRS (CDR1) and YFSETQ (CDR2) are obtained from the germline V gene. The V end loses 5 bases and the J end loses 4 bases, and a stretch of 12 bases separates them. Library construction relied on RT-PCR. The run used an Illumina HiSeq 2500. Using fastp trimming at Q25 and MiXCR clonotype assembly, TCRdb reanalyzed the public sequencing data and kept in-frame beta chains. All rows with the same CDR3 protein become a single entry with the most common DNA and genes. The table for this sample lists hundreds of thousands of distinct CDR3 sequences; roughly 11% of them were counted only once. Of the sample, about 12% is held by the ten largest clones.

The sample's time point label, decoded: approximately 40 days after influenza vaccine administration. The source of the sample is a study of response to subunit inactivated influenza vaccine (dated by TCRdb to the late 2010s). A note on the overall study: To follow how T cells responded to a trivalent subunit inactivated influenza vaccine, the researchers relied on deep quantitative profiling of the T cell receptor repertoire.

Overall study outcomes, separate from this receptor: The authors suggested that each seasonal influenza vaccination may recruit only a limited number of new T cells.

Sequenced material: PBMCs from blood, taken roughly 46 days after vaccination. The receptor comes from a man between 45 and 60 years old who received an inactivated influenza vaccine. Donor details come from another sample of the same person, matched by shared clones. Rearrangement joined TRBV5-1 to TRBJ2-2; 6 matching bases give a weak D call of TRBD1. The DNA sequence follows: TGCGCCAGCAGGAAACAGGGTGGCACCGGGGAGCTGTTTTTT. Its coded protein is CASRKQGGTGELFF.